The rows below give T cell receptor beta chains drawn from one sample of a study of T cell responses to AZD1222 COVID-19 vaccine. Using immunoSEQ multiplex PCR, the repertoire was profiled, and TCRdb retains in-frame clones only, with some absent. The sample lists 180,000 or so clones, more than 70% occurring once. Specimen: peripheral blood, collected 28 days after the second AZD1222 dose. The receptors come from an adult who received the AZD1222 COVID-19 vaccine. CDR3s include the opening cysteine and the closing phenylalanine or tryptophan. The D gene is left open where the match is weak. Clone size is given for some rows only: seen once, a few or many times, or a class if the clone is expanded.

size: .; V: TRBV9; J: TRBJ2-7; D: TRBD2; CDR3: CASSVGASGRANEQYF; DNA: TGTGCCAGCAGCGTAGGGGCTAGCGGGAGGGCCAACGAGCAGTACTTC
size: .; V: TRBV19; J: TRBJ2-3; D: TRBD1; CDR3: CASSQGQPTDTQYF; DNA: TGTGCCAGCTCCCAGGGACAGCCCACAGATACGCAGTATTTT
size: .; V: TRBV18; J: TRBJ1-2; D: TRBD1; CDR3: CASSLRQGDGYTF; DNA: TGTGCCAGCTCCCTTAGACAGGGGGATGGCTACACCTTC
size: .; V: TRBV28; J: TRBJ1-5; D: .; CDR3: CASRLLGNQPQHF; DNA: TGTGCCAGCAGACTACTGGGAAATCAGCCCCAGCATTTT
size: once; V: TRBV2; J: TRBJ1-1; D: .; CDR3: CASSESMNTEAFF; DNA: TGTGCCAGCAGTGAAAGTATGAACACTGAAGCTTTCTTT
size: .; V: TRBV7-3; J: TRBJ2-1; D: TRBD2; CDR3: CASSPRGLAGGHEQFF; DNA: TGTGCCAGCAGCCCAAGGGGACTAGCGGGAGGTCATGAGCAGTTCTTC
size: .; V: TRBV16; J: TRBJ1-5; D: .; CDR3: CASSPPGGFSNQPQHF; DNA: TGTGCCAGCAGCCCTCCCGGGGGTTTTAGCAATCAGCCCCAGCATTTT
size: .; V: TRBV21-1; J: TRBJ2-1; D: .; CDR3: CASSNGTSGRAPLPSLGQFF; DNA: TGTGCCAGCAGCAACGGGACTAGCGGGAGGGCCCCACTCCCCTCGTTGGGGCAGTTCTTC
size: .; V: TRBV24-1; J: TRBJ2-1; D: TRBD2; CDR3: CATSVSGRIDEQFF; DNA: TGTGCCACCAGTGTGAGCGGGAGGATTGATGAGCAGTTCTTC
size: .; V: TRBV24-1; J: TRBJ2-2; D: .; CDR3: CATSDYARTNTGELFF; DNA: TGTGCCACCAGTGATTATGCCAGAACGAACACCGGGGAGCTGTTTTTT
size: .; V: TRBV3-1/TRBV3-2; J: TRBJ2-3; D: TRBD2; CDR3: CASSPPGGEGVTDTQYF; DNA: TGTGCCAGCAGCCCCCCCGGGGGGGAGGGGGTGACAGATACGCAGTATTTT
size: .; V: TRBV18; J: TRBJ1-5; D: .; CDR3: CASSPGVEQPQHF; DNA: TGTGCCAGCTCACCTGGGGTCGAGCAGCCCCAGCATTTT
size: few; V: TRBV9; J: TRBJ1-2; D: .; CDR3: CASSSRENYGYTF; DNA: TGTGCCAGCAGCTCCCGGGAGAACTATGGCTACACCTTC
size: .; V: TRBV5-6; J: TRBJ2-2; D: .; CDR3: CASSLAAVGELFF; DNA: TGTGCCAGCAGCCTGGCCGCCGTCGGGGAGCTGTTTTTT
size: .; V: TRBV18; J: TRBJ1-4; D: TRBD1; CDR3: CASSPPTGVKNEKLFF; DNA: TGTGCCAGCTCACCACCGACAGGGGTAAAGAATGAAAAACTGTTTTTT
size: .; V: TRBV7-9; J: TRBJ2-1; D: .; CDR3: CASSLPGTYYNEQFF; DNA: TGTGCCAGCAGCTTACCAGGGACTTACTACAATGAGCAGTTCTTC
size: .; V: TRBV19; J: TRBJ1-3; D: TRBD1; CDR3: CASSIEDRGYGNTIYF; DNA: TGTGCCAGTAGTATAGAGGACAGGGGCTACGGAAACACCATATATTTT
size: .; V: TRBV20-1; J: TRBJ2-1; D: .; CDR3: CSASPEFSYNEQFF; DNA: TGCAGTGCTAGTCCTGAATTCTCCTACAATGAGCAGTTCTTC
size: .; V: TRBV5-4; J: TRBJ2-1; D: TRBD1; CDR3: CASSRTGGENEQFF; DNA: TGTGCCAGCAGCAGGACAGGGGGAGAGAATGAGCAGTTCTTC
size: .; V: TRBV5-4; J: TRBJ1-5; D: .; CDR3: CASSLGGVGQENQPQHF; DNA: TGTGCCAGCAGCTTGGGGGGAGTGGGACAAGAGAATCAGCCCCAGCATTTT
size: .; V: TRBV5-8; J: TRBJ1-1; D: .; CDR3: CASSTGIGGGNTEAFF; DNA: TGTGCCAGCAGCACGGGAATAGGGGGAGGTAACACTGAAGCTTTCTTT
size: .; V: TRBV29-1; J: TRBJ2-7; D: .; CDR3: CSVEGSVGGREQYF; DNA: TGCAGCGTTGAAGGGAGCGTGGGGGGTCGAGAGCAGTACTTC
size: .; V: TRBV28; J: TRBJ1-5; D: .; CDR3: CASAGGISNQPQHF; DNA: TGTGCCAGCGCCGGAGGAATTAGCAATCAGCCCCAGCATTTT
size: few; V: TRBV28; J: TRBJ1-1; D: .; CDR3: CASSFGQVFTEAFF; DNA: TGTGCCAGCAGTTTTGGGCAGGTTTTCACTGAAGCTTTCTTT
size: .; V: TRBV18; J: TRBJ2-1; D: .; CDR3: CASSPPHGGLYNEQFF; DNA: TGTGCCAGCTCACCACCTCACGGGGGTCTTTACAATGAGCAGTTCTTC
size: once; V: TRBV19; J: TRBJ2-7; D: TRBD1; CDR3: CASSTTGTGPGLAVF; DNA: TGTGCCAGTAGCACCACCGGGACAGGGCCTGGTCTCGCCGTCTTC
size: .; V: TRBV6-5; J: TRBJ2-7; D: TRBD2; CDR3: CASSTLAGEAYEQYF; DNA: TGTGCCAGCAGTACCCTAGCGGGAGAGGCCTACGAGCAGTACTTC
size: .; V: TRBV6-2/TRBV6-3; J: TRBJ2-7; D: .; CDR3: CASSLGDISFYEQYF; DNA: TGTGCCAGCAGCCTAGGGGACATATCCTTTTACGAGCAGTACTTC
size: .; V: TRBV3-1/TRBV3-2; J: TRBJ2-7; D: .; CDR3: CASSQGAGPKGEQYF; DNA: TGTGCCAGCAGCCAAGGAGCGGGTCCCAAAGGAGAGCAGTACTTC
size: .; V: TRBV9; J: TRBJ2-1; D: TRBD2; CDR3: CASSVVGVAGAYNEQFF; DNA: TGTGCCAGCAGCGTAGTGGGGGTAGCGGGAGCTTACAATGAGCAGTTCTTC
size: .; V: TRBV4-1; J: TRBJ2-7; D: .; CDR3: CASSQDSGQADSVIEQYF; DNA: TGCGCCAGCAGCCAAGATTCTGGGCAGGCGGACTCGGTAATCGAGCAGTACTTC
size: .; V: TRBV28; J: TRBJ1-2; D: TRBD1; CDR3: CASSSLQGNYGYTF; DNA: TGTGCCAGCAGTTCATTACAGGGGAACTATGGCTACACCTTC
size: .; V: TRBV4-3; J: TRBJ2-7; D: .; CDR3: CASSRTRSYEQYF; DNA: TGCGCCAGCAGCCGGACACGTTCCTACGAGCAGTACTTC
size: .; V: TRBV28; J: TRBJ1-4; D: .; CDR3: CASSAPDRVKKREKLFF; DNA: TGTGCCAGCAGTGCTCCGGACAGAGTTAAAAAGCGGGAAAAACTGTTTTTT
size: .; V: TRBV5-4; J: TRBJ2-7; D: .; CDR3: CASSAGRNEQYF; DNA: TGTGCCAGCAGCGCAGGGAGGAACGAGCAGTACTTC
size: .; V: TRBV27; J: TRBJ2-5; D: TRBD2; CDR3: CASSLSGASGSVEETQYF; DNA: TGTGCCAGCAGTTTATCGGGGGCTAGCGGGAGTGTAGAAGAGACCCAGTACTTC
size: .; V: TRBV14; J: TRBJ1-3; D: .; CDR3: CASSQDRALAGNTIYF; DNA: TGTGCCAGCAGCCAAGACAGGGCGCTTGCAGGAAACACCATATATTTT
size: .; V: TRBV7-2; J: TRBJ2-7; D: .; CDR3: CASSFGLPYIYEQYF; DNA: TGTGCCAGCAGCTTCGGACTACCTTATATTTACGAGCAGTACTTC
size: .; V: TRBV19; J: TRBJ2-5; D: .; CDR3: CASSPDGGDHDSLETQYF; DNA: TGTGCCAGTAGTCCCGACGGTGGGGACCACGATAGCCTAGAGACCCAGTACTTC
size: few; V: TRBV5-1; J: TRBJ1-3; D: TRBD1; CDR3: CASSQTGAGNTIYF; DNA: TGCGCCAGCAGCCAGACAGGGGCTGGAAACACCATATATTTT
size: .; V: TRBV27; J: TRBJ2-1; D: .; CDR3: CASGRVGNYNEQFF; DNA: TGTGCCAGCGGTAGAGTAGGGAACTACAATGAGCAGTTCTTC
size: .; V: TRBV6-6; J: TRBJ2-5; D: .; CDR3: CASSRQQDPQETQYF; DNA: TGTGCCAGCAGTCGTCAACAGGACCCTCAAGAGACCCAGTACTTC
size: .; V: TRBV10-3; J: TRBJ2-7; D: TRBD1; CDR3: CAISAGTAGHEQYF; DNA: TGTGCCATCAGTGCCGGGACAGCTGGGCACGAGCAGTACTTC
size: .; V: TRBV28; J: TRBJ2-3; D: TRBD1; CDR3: CASSPTARGPSTDTQYF; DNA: TGTGCCAGCAGCCCGACGGCAAGGGGGCCTAGCACAGATACGCAGTATTTT
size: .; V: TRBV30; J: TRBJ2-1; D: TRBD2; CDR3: CAWGSGGAGFF; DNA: TGTGCCTGGGGTAGCGGGGGCGCGGGGTTCTTC
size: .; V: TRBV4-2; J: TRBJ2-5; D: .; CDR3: CASSQDRWQETQYF; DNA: TGTGCCAGCAGCCAAGACAGATGGCAAGAGACCCAGTACTTC
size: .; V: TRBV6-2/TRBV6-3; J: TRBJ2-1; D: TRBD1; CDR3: CASSSTGGEGGEQFF; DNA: TGTGCCAGCAGTTCGACAGGGGGGGAAGGCGGTGAGCAGTTCTTC
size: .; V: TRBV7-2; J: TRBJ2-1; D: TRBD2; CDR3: CASSAASGRNSYNEQFF; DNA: TGTGCCAGCAGCGCCGCTAGCGGGAGGAACTCCTACAATGAGCAGTTCTTC
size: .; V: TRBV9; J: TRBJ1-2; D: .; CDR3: CASSVGPYSAEGGYTF; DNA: TGTGCCAGCAGCGTAGGGCCCTACAGCGCCGAGGGGGGCTACACCTTC
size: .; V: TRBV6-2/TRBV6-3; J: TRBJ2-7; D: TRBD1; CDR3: CASSFQTGQGSYEQYF; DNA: TGTGCCAGCAGTTTCCAAACGGGACAGGGCTCCTACGAGCAGTACTTC
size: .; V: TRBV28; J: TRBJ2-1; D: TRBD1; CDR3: CASSTSGTGGYNEQFF; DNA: TGTGCCAGCAGTACTTCCGGGACAGGGGGCTACAATGAGCAGTTCTTC
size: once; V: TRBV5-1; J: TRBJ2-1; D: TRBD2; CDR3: CASSLGLAGGPVNEQFF; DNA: TGCGCCAGCAGCTTGGGATTGGCGGGAGGGCCTGTCAATGAGCAGTTCTTC
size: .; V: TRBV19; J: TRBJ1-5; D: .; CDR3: CASSSRDNQPQHF; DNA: TGTGCCAGTAGTAGCAGGGATAATCAGCCCCAGCATTTT